This T cell receptor (beta chain) was recorded in a study of patients and donors after allogeneic stem cell transplantation. The CDR3 is 14 residues long. Using its own MiXCR run on the RT-PCR reads, TCRdb lists one record per CDR3 protein. The sample gives about 150,000 distinct CDR3 sequences, over 30% of which show up once; around 50% is in the top ten. This clonotype was seen ten or more times. Sequenced sample: blood, either unsorted or a sorted T cell fraction (not recorded which). The rearrangement uses TRBV21-1 and TRBJ1-1; TRBD1 reflects the table's D call only, with no check against the DNA. TRBV21-1 is an annotated pseudogene. This clonotype originated in a human donor who was either an allogeneic HSCT recipient or a stem cell or donor lymphocyte infusion donor (not recorded which). It is not recorded whose cells these are; they may come from a transplant donor. In DNA form, the CDR3 reads TGTGCCAGCAGCCGACAGGGGAGGGACACTGAAGCTTTCTTT. Translated, it gives CASSRQGRDTEAFF.